The clone carrying this T cell receptor beta chain has only a few counts. These data belong to a study of immune heterogeneity within non-small cell lung tumors. V lost 5 bases, J lost 2 bases, and 2 bases stayed unmatched. The CDR3 extends over 13 amino acids. CDR1 and CDR2 (germline): LNHDA, SQIVND (reference sequence). A first 10-cycle multiplex round used 32 V-gene and 13 J-gene primers on TCR beta CDR3. TCRdb independently ran MiXCR on the multiplex PCR reads; one entry per CDR3 protein. This sample has 20,000 to 25,000 distinct CDR3 sequences, with less than 35% found just once. The starting template was genomic DNA from bulk tumor, 600 ng per sample. While surgery was under way, several biopsies spaced far apart were taken per primary tumor. Those enrolled were patients newly diagnosed with untreated non-small cell lung cancer and undergoing curative surgery.

Sequenced input: lung tumor tissue. The chain links TRBV19 to TRBJ2-5, with 7 bases identical to TRBD1. The source of this sequence is a man aged 35 to 55 with non-small cell lung cancer. The chain's CDR3 is CASSLGQQETQYF. For the CDR3, the DNA is TGTGCCAGTAGTTTGGGACAGCAAGAGACCCAGTACTTC.